The rows below give T cell receptor beta chains drawn from one sample of a study of PD-1 blockade in mismatch repair-deficient tumors. The assay was immunoSEQ multiplex PCR, and TCRdb's table has in-frame clones only and misses some. This sample has approximately 60,000 clones, with around 89% found just once. Sequenced here: peripheral blood, sampled 52 weeks after starting pembrolizumab. These receptors originate from an adult with mismatch repair-deficient cancer. CDR3s include the opening cysteine and the closing phenylalanine or tryptophan. D genes are given only for firm matches. Clone size appears in some rows only: once, few, many, or a class for an expanded clone.

j_call | v_call | d_call | clone_size | cdr3_aa | cdr3_nt
TRBJ2-7 | TRBV7-9 | . | . | CASSSKLTGEQYF | TGTGCCAGCAGCTCTAAGCTCACGGGGGAGCAGTACTTC
TRBJ2-3 | TRBV13 | . | . | CASSLQGGPVADTQYF | TGTGCCAGCAGCTTACAGGGGGGACCGGTCGCAGATACGCAGTATTTT
TRBJ2-7 | TRBV6-5 | . | . | CASSYSGTGTYEQYF | TGTGCCAGCAGTTACTCTGGCACAGGTACCTACGAGCAGTACTTC
TRBJ2-5 | TRBV9 | TRBD2 | . | CASSVTLAGETQYF | TGTGCCAGCAGCGTAACACTAGCGGGAGAGACCCAGTACTTC
TRBJ2-2 | TRBV19 | TRBD2 | . | CASSISAGVTGELFF | TGTGCCAGTAGTATATCAGCGGGAGTCACCGGGGAGCTGTTTTTT
TRBJ2-7 | TRBV5-1 | TRBD2 | . | CASSLTSGVRGEQYF | TGCGCCAGCAGCTTGACTAGCGGGGTCCGGGGCGAGCAGTACTTC
TRBJ1-1 | TRBV2 | . | few | CASSIEDFSTEAFF | TGTGCCAGCAGCATCGAGGACTTTTCCACTGAAGCTTTCTTT
TRBJ2-6 | TRBV5-5 | . | . | CASSGAGRSSGANVLTF | TGTGCCAGCAGCGGGGCAGGCCGTAGCTCTGGGGCCAACGTCCTGACTTTC
TRBJ2-2 | TRBV28 | . | medium-sized | CASRIDGDTNTGELFF | TGTGCCAGCAGGATCGACGGTGACACGAACACCGGGGAGCTGTTTTTT
TRBJ2-2 | TRBV2 | . | . | CASTPWRFTGELFF | TGTGCCAGCACTCCTTGGCGGTTCACCGGGGAGCTGTTTTTT
TRBJ2-5 | TRBV7-9 | . | . | CASSSTAGQETQYF | TGTGCCAGCAGCTCGACTGCGGGGCAAGAGACCCAGTACTTC
TRBJ2-4 | TRBV7-8 | TRBD1 | . | CASSLEVAGGTYIQYF | TGTGCCAGCAGCTTAGAGGTCGCAGGGGGCACATACATTCAGTACTTC
TRBJ2-5 | TRBV11-3 | TRBD2 | . | CASSPTSAPRETQYF | TGTGCCAGCAGCCCGACTAGCGCACCTAGGGAGACCCAGTACTTC
TRBJ1-4 | TRBV30 | . | . | CVLGRGQPEKLFF | TGTGTCCTCGGACGGGGGCAACCAGAAAAACTGTTTTTT
TRBJ2-1 | TRBV14 | . | . | CASSQDYAYNEQFF | TGTGCCAGCAGCCAAGATTACGCGTACAATGAGCAGTTCTTC
TRBJ2-1 | TRBV4-3 | . | . | CASSQRQMGEQFF | TGCGCCAGCAGCCAAAGACAGATGGGAGAGCAGTTCTTC
TRBJ2-3 | TRBV7-9 | . | . | CASRYTPDMPGADTQYF | TGTGCCAGCAGATATACCCCAGACATGCCGGGCGCAGATACGCAGTATTTT
TRBJ1-4 | TRBV28 | . | . | CASSFSEMEGEKLFF | TGTGCCAGCAGTTTCTCGGAAATGGAGGGTGAAAAACTGTTTTTT
TRBJ2-3 | TRBV19 | TRBD2 | . | CASSTRTSGATDTQYF | TGTGCCAGTAGTACTAGGACTAGCGGGGCCACAGATACGCAGTATTTT
TRBJ2-3 | TRBV6-4 | TRBD2 | . | CASSASGSTDTQYF | TGTGCCAGCAGTGCTAGCGGGAGCACAGATACGCAGTATTTT
TRBJ2-7 | TRBV6-1 | . | . | CASSVGRKPTYEQYF | TGTGCCAGCAGTGTCGGGCGGAAGCCCACCTACGAGCAGTACTTC
TRBJ2-5 | TRBV30 | . | once | CAWSADTYQETQYF | TGTGCCTGGAGTGCGGACACTTACCAAGAGACCCAGTACTTC
TRBJ2-3 | TRBV5-1 | TRBD2 | . | CASGLAGTTDTQYF | TGCGCCTCAGGGCTAGCGGGGACCACAGATACGCAGTATTTT
TRBJ1-5 | TRBV2 | . | few | CASSGPDFSQPQHF | TGTGCCAGCAGTGGACCGGACTTTAGCCAGCCCCAGCATTTT
TRBJ2-1 | TRBV18 | . | . | CASSPNYGEQFF | TGTGCCAGCTCACCAAACTACGGTGAGCAGTTCTTC
TRBJ2-7 | TRBV18 | . | . | CASSPLEGTVYEQYF | TGTGCCAGCTCACCTCTCGAAGGTACCGTGTACGAGCAGTACTTC
TRBJ2-5 | TRBV4-1 | TRBD1 | . | CASSRGQGWETQYF | TGCGCCAGCAGCCGGGGACAGGGATGGGAGACCCAGTACTTC
TRBJ2-1 | TRBV5-4 | . | . | CASSLGGNEQFF | TGTGCCAGCAGCTTGGGGGGTAATGAGCAGTTCTTC
TRBJ1-2 | TRBV7-8 | TRBD1 | . | CASSLRGGTGGYYGYTF | TGTGCCAGCAGCTTAAGGGGAGGGACAGGGGGGTACTATGGCTACACCTTC
TRBJ1-2 | TRBV27 | TRBD1 | few | CASSLSAGTGRTYGYTF | TGTGCCAGCAGTTTATCGGCCGGGACAGGAAGGACCTATGGCTACACCTTC
TRBJ1-1 | TRBV5-1 | . | . | CASSFGRNTEAFF | TGCGCCAGCAGCTTCGGGAGGAACACTGAAGCTTTCTTT
TRBJ2-3 | TRBV28 | . | once | CASSPATKGTDTQYF | TGTGCCAGCAGTCCCGCTACAAAAGGGACAGATACGCAGTATTTT
TRBJ2-3 | TRBV5-6 | . | . | CASSPVISGYTDTQYF | TGTGCCAGCAGCCCCGTTATTAGCGGATACACAGATACGCAGTATTTT
TRBJ2-7 | TRBV2 | . | . | CASSELMGRGPYEQYF | TGTGCCAGCAGTGAGTTAATGGGGCGAGGTCCATACGAGCAGTACTTC
TRBJ2-7 | TRBV18 | . | . | CASSPMEGASYEQYF | TGTGCCAGCTCACCGATGGAAGGGGCCTCCTACGAGCAGTACTTC
TRBJ2-1 | TRBV9 | . | . | CASSVGGHNEQFF | TGTGCCAGCAGCGTGGGCGGTCACAATGAGCAGTTCTTC
TRBJ2-3 | TRBV10-1 | TRBD1 | few | CASSTFVDRGDPERSSTDTQYF | TGCGCCAGCAGTACATTTGTGGACAGGGGAGACCCGGAGCGGTCTAGCACAGATACGCAGTATTTT